This T cell receptor beta chain was obtained from a study of T cell repertoires in cytomegalovirus infection. The wider study: Alongside well-studied HLA-B-restricted CMV epitopes, recently identified HLA-C-restricted CMV epitopes were also used. Based on public TCR beta signatures, there were indications of CMV infection and of a matching HLA type.

The V and J ends lost 3 bases and 7 bases, in that order; junction bases with no gene match: 9. Germline V lookup: CDR1 SGHTA, CDR2 FQGNSA. The CDR3 extends over 16 amino acids. This clonotype appeared many times. The antigen remains unidentified. MiXCR was run by TCRdb on the reads, yielding one entry per CDR3 protein. The sample yields 450,000 to 600,000 distinct CDR3 sequences, roughly a third seen once. Study results and limitations: Cumulative public TCR beta family frequency identified CMV carriers with the relevant HLA.

The sequence was obtained from a human donor in good health (CMV status not recorded). Some clones in this sample may be carry-over from other donors' samples. The sample was cultured PBMCs, taken from culture after CMV antigen stimulation. The chain is built from TRBV7-2 and TRBJ2-1, with TRBD2 matching over 10 bases. CDR3: CASSLDSSGSGNEQFF. Here the CDR3 DNA reads TGTGCCAGCAGCTTGGACTCTAGCGGGAGTGGTAATGAGCAGTTCTTC.